This T cell receptor (beta chain) was retrieved from a study of identical twins (dated by TCRdb to about 2016). General notes on the study: To test whether fetal clonotypes persist, the study used deep sequencing on TCR alpha and beta repertoires from monozygotic twins, unrelated adults of various ages, and cord blood. To rule out contamination, the twin experiments were replicated at different times with different library preparation protocols.

The receptor library was made with 5' RACE. TCRdb records Illumina HiSeq 2000 as the sequencer. A universal primer binding site was introduced by template switching, and a unique molecular identifier was present in the final cDNA, enabling accurate counting of TCR cDNA molecules. First-strand cDNA for TCR alpha and beta chains was synthesized from specific primers in the conserved constant-segment region. To control for contamination, every cDNA library carried two barcodes: a SMART-Mk sample barcode plus Illumina barcodes. Two successive PCR steps introduced TruSeq adapter sequences along with Illumina sample barcodes. Sequencing of the TCR alpha and beta cDNA libraries was done on the Illumina HiSeq platform using custom primers. Concerning the study's data processing: Unique molecular identifiers were extracted from raw reads with MiGEC, and CDR3 positions were determined with MiXCR. Recombination models were inferred per individual with the repgenHMM and IGoR tools using an EM algorithm. Shared clonotypes were analyzed with the tcR package in R, and sharing was normalized by the product of cloneset sizes. To study raw recombination without the effects of thymic and clonal selection, out-of-frame nonproductive sequences were analyzed. TCRdb passed the public sequencing reads through fastp at Q25 and MiXCR, retaining productive beta sequences. Under each unique CDR3 protein, matching rows form one entry showing the most common genes and DNA. Here the V and J calls rest on TCRdb's processing, not on the authors' analysis. Here the sample has some 1,700,000 distinct CDR3 sequences; around 29% occur a single time. The ten largest clones add up to 0.27% of the sample.

Taken from cysteine to phenylalanine, the CDR3 has 15 residues. The retained sequence is limited to the CDR3, 45 bases, with the frame set at the first base. Reading the germline V gene (reference sequence) gives CDR1 PRHDT and CDR2 FYEKMQ. What the work shows at the level of the full study, not this receptor alone: Because the same donors could not be followed over many years, the conclusions relied on cross-sectional statistical analysis. A weaker excess of twin sharing was found in beta out-of-frame sequences because the signal-to-noise ratio was lowered by fewer shared sequences. Fewer insertions were carried by abundant cord blood beta clonotypes; a weaker similar trend was observed in young adult naive repertoires, while no such trend was observed in memory repertoires. Invariant T cells such as MAIT and iNKT could partly confound zero-insertion analyses, though diverse VJ usage argued against this for most clonotypes. Compared with coincidental sharing between unrelated individuals, out-of-frame TCR alpha sequences shared between twins had an excess of sequences with low generation probability. Recombination models systematically underestimated out-of-frame TCR alpha sharing in monozygotic twins but agreed with sharing between unrelated individuals.

Every donor was a healthy Caucasian. This clonotype was seen only a few times. The specificity of this receptor is unknown. Mismatch with germline at one junction end may stem from a read error. The rearranged chain carries TRBV13 and TRBJ1-6, with 9 bases matching TRBD1. This TCR came from a newborn girl in good health. The sequenced material came from cord blood. The CDR3 reads as follows: CASSSTGTGTSPLHF. The bases are TGTGCTAGCAGCTCCACCGGGACAGGGACATCACCCCTCCACTTT.